The clone carrying this T cell receptor beta chain was counted a few times. Its cognate antigen is unknown. This entry is derived from a study of cytomegalovirus exposure and HLA in healthy donors. Study as a whole: Among 150 million to 200 million T cells, an earlier analysis found about 110 million unique TCR beta sequences. The study's early data release held about 85 million unique TCRs from HLA-typed donors.

Study-level findings and limits: Certain indistinguishable V segments, among them TRBV6-2 and TRBV6-3, were excluded.

Primers included in the PCR were 60 Vbeta and 13 Jbeta primers. Produced via immunoSEQ multiplex PCR; TCRdb's table is partial and in-frame only. The table lists about 110,000 clones, roughly four fifths of them singletons. CDR3 length equals 15 residues. The germline V gene has CDR1 SGHDT and CDR2 YYEEEE. V gave up 2 bases and J gave up 4 bases; unmatched junction bases: 8. The chain links TRBV5-6 to TRBJ1-1, with 7 nucleotides matching TRBD1. This TCR came from a man in his fifties in good health and CMV-seronegative. Sample: PBMCs. CDR3 region: CASSLYRGSGTEAFF. As DNA, the CDR3 is TGTGCCAGCAGCTTATACAGGGGTTCAGGCACTGAAGCTTTCTTT. Using reference TRBV5-6 and TRBJ1-1 for the parts outside the CDR3, the full variable domain is DAGVTQSPTHLIKTRGQQVTLRCSPKSGHDTVSWYQQALGQGPQFIFQYYEEEERQRGNFPDRFSGHQFPNYSSELNVNALLLGDSALYLCASSLYRGSGTEAFFGQGTRLTVV.